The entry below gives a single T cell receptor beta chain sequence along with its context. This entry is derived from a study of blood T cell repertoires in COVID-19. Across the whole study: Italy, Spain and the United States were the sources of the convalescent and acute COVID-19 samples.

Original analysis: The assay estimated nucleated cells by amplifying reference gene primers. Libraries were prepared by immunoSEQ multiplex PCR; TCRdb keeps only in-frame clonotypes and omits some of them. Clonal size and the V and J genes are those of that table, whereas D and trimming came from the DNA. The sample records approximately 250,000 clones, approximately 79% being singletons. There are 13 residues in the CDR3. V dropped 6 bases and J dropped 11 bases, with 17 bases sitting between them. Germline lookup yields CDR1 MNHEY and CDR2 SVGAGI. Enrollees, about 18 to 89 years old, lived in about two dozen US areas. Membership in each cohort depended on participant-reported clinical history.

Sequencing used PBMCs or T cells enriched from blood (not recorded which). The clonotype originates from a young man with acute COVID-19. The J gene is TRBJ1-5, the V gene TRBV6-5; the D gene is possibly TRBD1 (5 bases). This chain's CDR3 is CASRTRDVGAQHF. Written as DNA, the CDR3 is TGTGCCAGCAGAACCAGGGATGTCGGCGCCCAGCATTTT.